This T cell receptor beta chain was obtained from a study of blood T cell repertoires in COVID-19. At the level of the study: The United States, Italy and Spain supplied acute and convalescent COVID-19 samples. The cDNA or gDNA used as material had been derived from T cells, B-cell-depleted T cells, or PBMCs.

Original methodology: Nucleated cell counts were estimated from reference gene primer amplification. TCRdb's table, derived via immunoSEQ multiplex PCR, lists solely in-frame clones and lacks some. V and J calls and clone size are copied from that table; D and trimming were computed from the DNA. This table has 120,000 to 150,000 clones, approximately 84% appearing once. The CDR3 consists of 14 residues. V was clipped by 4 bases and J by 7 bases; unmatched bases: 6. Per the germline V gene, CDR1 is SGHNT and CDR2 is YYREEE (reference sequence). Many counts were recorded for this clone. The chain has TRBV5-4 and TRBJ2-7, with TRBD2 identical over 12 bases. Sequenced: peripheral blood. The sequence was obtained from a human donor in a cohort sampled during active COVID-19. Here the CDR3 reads CASSNQLAGGEQYF. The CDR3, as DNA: TGTGCCAGCAGCAACCAACTAGCGGGGGGAGAGCAGTACTTC. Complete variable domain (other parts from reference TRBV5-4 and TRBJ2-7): ETGVTQSPTHLIKTRGQQVTLRCSSQSGHNTVSWYQQALGQGPQFIFQYYREEENGRGNFPPRFSGLQFPNYSSELNVNALELDDSALYLCASSNQLAGGEQYFGPGTRLTVT.